This T cell receptor beta chain was obtained from a study of blood T cell repertoires in COVID-19. Clones were sequenced by immunoSEQ multiplex PCR, and TCRdb holds only the in-frame ones, with some missing. The sample holds 200,000 to 250,000 clones, roughly four fifths seen once. Recruits, aged roughly 18 to 95 years, lived in 20 to 30 US areas. Deletions cut 5 bases from V and 2 bases from J, with 12 bases between. CDR3 length: 14 residues. Germline CDR1 SEHNR, CDR2 FQNEAQ (reference sequence). V usage is TRBV7-9 and J usage is TRBJ2-5, with D unresolved. This TCR derives from a man aged 40-49 years who had recovered from COVID-19. The sequencing sample was made of PBMCs or T cells enriched from blood (not recorded which). This CDR3 reads CASSGARQQETQYF. In DNA, the CDR3 is TGTGCCAGCAGCGGCGCGCGGCAGCAAGAGACCCAGTACTTC.